Sequencing of this T cell receptor (beta chain) was carried out in a study of T cell responses to AZD1222 COVID-19 vaccine. About this clone itself: As yet, its antigen is unknown.

General study points: The donor cohort was predominantly white British with a female majority, and clonal diversity may have been underestimated. Recipients of two AZD1222 doses showed rising Spike-specific TCR breadth and depth.

The table came from immunoSEQ multiplex PCR; TCRdb's copy has only in-frame clones and leaves some out. The sample records tens of thousands of clones, about nine tenths being singletons. Second-dose schedules of about 4 or about 12 weeks were combined. The receptor was derived from an adult who received the AZD1222 COVID-19 vaccine. The sample consisted of peripheral blood, taken 28 days after the second AZD1222 dose.

CDR3 bases: TGTGCCAGTAGTATTATTAATTTTGGCTACACCTTC. Residues: CASSIINFGYTF. The J gene is TRBJ1-2, the V gene TRBV19, with no clear D. The CDR3 has 12 residues. With 3 bases removed from V and 7 bases from J, the gap between germline ends came to 9 bases. Germline CDR1 LNHDA, CDR2 SQIVND (reference sequence).